This TCR beta chain emerged from a study of naive and memory T cell subsets. Both TRBC1 and TRBC2 were covered by a beta constant-region primer of two equimolar oligonucleotides. Nested alpha and beta constant-region primers with the SP2 primer drove four PCR rounds on ligated cDNA. MiXCR, applied by TCRdb to the UMI-ligation and nested PCR reads, yields one record per CDR3 protein. The table includes about 120,000 distinct CDR3 sequences, 35% to 40% detected once. The clonotype was recovered from a human donor in good health. Specimen: central memory CD4+ T cells from blood.

The CDR3: CASSPIFASYEQYF. In nucleotides, the CDR3 is TGTGCCAGCAGCCCCATTTTTGCGAGCTACGAGCAGTACTTC. This chain uses TRBV7-6 with TRBJ2-7; D not resolved. CDR1 is SGHVS, CDR2 FNYEAQ, per germline. V was pared by 5 bases and J by 3 bases, with 14 bases between. The CDR3 length is 14 residues.